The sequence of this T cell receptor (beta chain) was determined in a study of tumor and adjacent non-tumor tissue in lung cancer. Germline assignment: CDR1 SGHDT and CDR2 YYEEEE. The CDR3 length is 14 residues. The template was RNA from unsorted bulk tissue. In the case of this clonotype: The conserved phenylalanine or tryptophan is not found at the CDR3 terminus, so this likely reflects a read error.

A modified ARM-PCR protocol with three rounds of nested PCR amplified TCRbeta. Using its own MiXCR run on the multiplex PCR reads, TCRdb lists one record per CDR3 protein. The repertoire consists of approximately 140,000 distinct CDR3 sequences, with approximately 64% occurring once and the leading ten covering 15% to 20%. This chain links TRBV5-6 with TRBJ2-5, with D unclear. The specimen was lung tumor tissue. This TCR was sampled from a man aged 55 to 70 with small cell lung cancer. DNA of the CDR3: TGTGCCAGCAGTTTGGGCTCGCTCCAAGAGACCCAGTACCTC. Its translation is CASSLGSLQETQYL.